The 20 T cell receptor beta chains in this list originate from one sample, sequenced in a study of T cells in localized non-small cell lung cancer. The method was immunoSEQ multiplex PCR; TCRdb's version includes in-frame clones alone and lacks a portion of them. The sample holds roughly 18,000 clones, around four fifths seen once. The sample in question was peripheral blood, obtained before any cancer treatment. The origin of the receptors is a female donor of 60 years or more with stage I lung adenocarcinoma.

This rearrangement joins TRBV2 to TRBJ2-2; the match to TRBD2 covers 7 bases. The length of the CDR3 is 15 residues. Germline V gene sequence: CDR1 SNHLY, CDR2 FYNNEI. Trimming removed 3 bases from V and 2 bases from J; junction bases left unmatched: 3. The DNA of the CDR3 is TGTGCCAGCAGTGAGTGGGGGGGAAACACCGGGGAGCTGTTTTTT. This gives the protein CASSEWGGNTGELFF.

This chain uses TRBV6-6 with TRBJ1-2, with TRBD1 matching 11 bases. The CDR3 sequence is 14 residues long. V was pared by 3 bases and J by 7 bases, with 4 bases of the junction left unmatched. Germline-derived CDR1 and CDR2 are MNHNY and SVGAGI (reference sequence). The CDR3 sequence: CASSYTDRGLGYTF. The CDR3 DNA is TGTGCCAGCAGTTATACGGACAGGGGGCTTGGCTACACCTTC.

The rearrangement uses TRBV7-8 and TRBJ1-1; no reliable D call. Between the trimmed V and J ends, which lost 0 bases and 6 bases, there was a span of 11 bases. Germline V gene lookup returns CDR1 SGHVS and CDR2 FQNEAQ. The CDR3 loop spans 14 amino acids. CDR3 in DNA: TGTGCCAGCAGCTTAGCGTTGGGGAAAGCTGAAGCTTTCTTT. Protein: CASSLALGKAEAFF.

For the CDR3, the DNA is TGTGCCAGCAGCTTGCTCGGGGAGGAGTCTTATTCCCTCTATGGCTACACCTTC. Its translation: CASSLLGEESYSLYGYTF. This chain uses TRBV5-6 with TRBJ1-2; D unclear. Germline CDR1 SGHDT, CDR2 YYEEEE. The CDR3 sequence is 18 residues long. Trimming pared 1 base from V and 4 bases from J, leaving 23 bases between.

The CDR3 sequence: CASSAREGSEQFF. CDR3 coding DNA: TGTGCCAGCAGTGCCAGGGAAGGGAGTGAGCAGTTCTTC. The J gene is TRBJ2-1, the V gene TRBV7-9; TRBD1 or TRBD2 may be the D gene (5 bases each). The CDR3 is 13 residues long. CDR1 is SEHNR, CDR2 FQNEAQ, per germline (reference sequence). Trimming removed 6 bases at V and 9 bases at J, with 15 bases between.

This clone has only one observation. The chain is built from TRBV2 and TRBJ1-1; 8 bases map to TRBD1. The ends lost 6 bases at V and 4 bases at J; junction bases unmatched: 4. In germline, CDR1 is SNHLY, CDR2 FYNNEI. CDR3 length: 13 amino acids. As DNA, the CDR3 is TGTGCCAGCAGCGGACAGGGAGGCACTGAAGCTTTCTTT. Its translation is CASSGQGGTEAFF.

This chain connects TRBV6-1 to TRBJ1-2, with no clear D. Trimming stripped 7 bases from V and 8 bases from J, with 20 bases between. The CDR3 contains 14 residues. Germline CDR1 and CDR2: MNHNS and SASEGT. This CDR3 reads CASNEMAGSGGYTF. The CDR3 nucleotides read TGTGCCAGCAACGAGATGGCGGGCTCGGGAGGCTACACCTTC.

The chain couples TRBV28 to TRBJ2-7; 9 bases align to TRBD1. Germline V gene lookup returns CDR1 MDHEN and CDR2 SYDVKM. The CDR3 runs 14 residues. Trimming removed 8 bases from V and 1 base from J; junction bases left unmatched: 6. The CDR3 bases are TGTGCCAGCTACAGGGGGCGAGAGTCCTACGAGCAGTACTTC. The encoded protein is CASYRGRESYEQYF. The whole variable domain, remainder taken from reference TRBV28 and TRBJ2-7, is DVKVTQSSRYLVKRTGEKVFLECVQDMDHENMFWYRQDPGLGLRLIYFSYDVKMKEKGDIPEGYSVSREKKERFSLILESASTNQTSMYLCASYRGRESYEQYFGPGTRLTVT.

The chain combines TRBV6-5 with TRBJ2-3; the D gene is possibly TRBD2 (5 bases). Trimming removed 7 bases at V and 2 bases at J, with 7 bases between. The CDR3 length is 12 residues. Germline V gives CDR1 MNHEY, CDR2 SVGAGI. The CDR3 region is CASNDYTDTQYF. CDR3 in DNA: TGTGCCAGCAACGACTACACAGATACGCAGTATTTT.

This clone appeared once. The genes are TRBV19 and TRBJ1-1; the D gene is possibly TRBD1 (6 bases). There are 14 residues in the CDR3. The V gene's germline CDR1 is LNHDA and CDR2 SQIVND (reference sequence). Trimming pared 5 bases from V and 5 bases from J, leaving 15 bases between. The CDR3 DNA is TGTGCCAGTAGTCCCTCACAGGGTACGACTGAAGCTTTCTTT. It is translated as CASSPSQGTTEAFF.

This clone came up once. The chain uses TRBV19 and TRBJ2-1, with TRBD2 matching 7 bases. Germline lookup yields CDR1 LNHDA and CDR2 SQIVND (reference sequence). V was clipped by 8 bases and J by 4 bases; unmatched bases: 5. This CDR3 has 13 amino acids. The CDR3 sequence is CASGEGRYNEQFF. The CDR3 nucleotides are TGTGCCAGTGGGGAGGGCCGATACAATGAGCAGTTCTTC.

CDR3 residues: CASSDEAGVGYNEQFF. The CDR3 DNA is TGTGCCAGCAGTGACGAAGCGGGCGTGGGCTACAATGAGCAGTTCTTC. This rearrangement joins TRBV6-4 to TRBJ2-1, with D maybe TRBD2 (6 bases). CDR3 length: 16 amino acids. The V and J ends lost 2 bases and 3 bases respectively, with 14 bases between them. CDR1 is MRHNA and CDR2 is SNTAGT in the germline V gene.

The chain carries TRBV4-3 and TRBJ2-3; 7 bases are a match to TRBD1. There are 18 residues in the CDR3. The ends lost 1 base at V and 2 bases at J; junction bases unmatched: 12. Germline V lookup: CDR1 LGHNA, CDR2 YSLEER. CDR3 sequence (DNA): TGCGCCAGCAGCCAAGGAGGATTCCGGGACAGCTACACAGATACGCAGTATTTT. This translates into CASSQGGFRDSYTDTQYF.

This clone is medium-sized within its sample. J is TRBJ1-1 and V is TRBV9, with D possibly TRBD1 on 6 matching bases. This CDR3 region has 14 residues. The germline gives CDR1 SGDLS, CDR2 YYNGEE. V was cut by 0 bases and J by 10 bases, with 16 bases left in between. The CDR3 loop reads CASSVGGGGQAAFF. The CDR3 DNA sequence: TGTGCCAGCAGCGTAGGCGGGGGGGGACAAGCAGCTTTCTTT.

The chain links TRBV7-2 to TRBJ2-2, with a tentative D call TRBD1 (8 bases). Trimming pared 6 bases from V and 3 bases from J, leaving 14 bases between. The CDR3 extends over 15 amino acids. Germline assignment: CDR1 SGHTA and CDR2 FQGNSA. The CDR3 protein is CASRQTGGDTGELFF. DNA for the CDR3: TGTGCCAGCAGGCAAACAGGGGGGGACACCGGGGAGCTGTTTTTT. The entire variable domain, with the rest obtained from reference TRBV7-2 and TRBJ2-2, is as follows: GAGVSQSPSNKVTEKGKDVELRCDPISGHTALYWYRQSLGQGLEFLIYFQGNSAPDKSGLPSDRFSAERTGGSVSTLTIQRTQQEDSAVYLCASRQTGGDTGELFFGEGSRLTVL.

This clone occurred once. The chain recombines TRBV30 with TRBJ2-3; 8 nucleotides line up with TRBD2. The trim removed 3 bases at V and 3 bases at J, leaving 8 bases unmatched. Germline CDR1 reads GTSNPN; CDR2 reads SVGIG (reference sequence). The CDR3 covers 15 residues. This CDR3 reads CAWRKGLGKTDTQYF. The CDR3 nucleotides read TGTGCCTGGAGGAAGGGACTAGGCAAGACAGATACGCAGTATTTT.

The chain carries TRBV5-5 and TRBJ2-1; TRBD1 or TRBD2 may be the D gene (7 bases each). Germline V gives CDR1 SGHKS, CDR2 YYEKEE (reference sequence). This CDR3 is 16 amino acids long. With 3 bases removed from V and 4 bases from J, the gap between germline ends came to 17 bases. The CDR3 sequence: CASSSLGGGRYNEQFF. CDR3 nucleotide sequence: TGTGCCAGCAGCTCCCTGGGAGGGGGCCGATACAATGAGCAGTTCTTC.

The chain employs TRBV6-6 and TRBJ2-7; 10 bases line up with TRBD1. V shed 8 bases, J shed 3 bases, and the junction held 7 bases outside the gene matches. This CDR3 contains 14 residues. Germline V gene lookup returns CDR1 MNHNY and CDR2 SVGAGI (reference sequence). CDR3 sequence reads: CASRWGTGDYEQYF. DNA of the CDR3: TGTGCCAGCCGTTGGGGGACAGGGGACTACGAGCAGTACTTC.

This clone was recorded once. The chain carries TRBV28 and TRBJ1-1; D not certain. With 8 bases removed from V and 1 base from J, the gap between germline ends came to 8 bases. CDR3 size: 12 residues. Germline V gene sequence: CDR1 MDHEN, CDR2 SYDVKM. CDR3 sequence reads: CASSLWNTEAFF. CDR3 DNA sequence: TGTGCCAGCTCCCTTTGGAACACTGAAGCTTTCTTT.

The chain recombines TRBV9 with TRBJ1-2; D might be TRBD1 (5 bases). This CDR3 comprises 14 residues. CDR1 and CDR2 from the germline V gene are SGDLS and YYNGEE. V was shortened by 0 bases and J by 4 bases, with 10 bases between the two germline ends. CDR3 residues: CASSVAGGGYGYTF. DNA for the CDR3: TGTGCCAGCAGCGTAGCTGGGGGTGGCTATGGCTACACCTTC. The full variable domain, completed using reference TRBV9 and TRBJ1-2, is DSGVTQTPKHLITATGQRVTLRCSPRSGDLSVYWYQQSLDQGLQFLIQYYNGEERAKGNILERFSAQQFPDLHSELNLSSLELGDSALYFCASSVAGGGYGYTFGSGTRLTVV.